This T cell receptor (beta chain) was sequenced in a study of cytomegalovirus exposure and HLA in healthy donors (dated 2017 in TCRdb). Looking at the study overall: In an earlier analysis of 550 to 750 of the donors, less than 350 Gb of sequence data and some 100 million unique TCR beta sequences from 150 million to 200 million T cells were reported. Roughly 5 DR-DQ haplotypes were handled as single units for association and clustering because linkage in the cohort was strong. Typing coverage differed by locus: A, B, C, DRB1 and DQB1 were typed in roughly 629-640 donors, DQA1 in 500 to 550, DPA1 in around 580, and DPB1 in roughly 470. The study used immunosequencing to profile the T cell repertoires of approximately 650 subjects and linked those repertoires to cytomegalovirus serostatus. Rather than using new phenotypic data, the later analysis identified candidate immune exposures from TCR beta sequences and from how often those sequences occurred across donors. In an earlier analysis of 587 of the donors, high-throughput TCR beta sequencing was used to judge whether each TCR beta V gene segment behaved as functional or pseudogenic. In a later analysis, previously published TCR beta repertoires from some 640 donors were re-analyzed and high-resolution HLA genotyping was added so that TCR occurrence patterns could be studied. The study combined high-throughput TCR immunosequencing, statistical association of individual TCRs with disease status, and machine learning to predict cytomegalovirus infection status. In a later genetic analysis, genome-wide SNP genotypes for about three fifths of the roughly 670 donors were used, and that subset was treated as a discovery cohort. The study aimed to test whether cataloging public T cell receptors could reveal signatures of past pathogen exposure. Alongside the repertoire data, information on donor age, sex, ethnicity and CMV serostatus was compiled. All discovery cohort repertoires had been generated on a single sequencing platform. On average, over 200,000 unique TCR beta nucleotide sequences were sequenced per donor among a few hundred genotyped donors of the cohort, with roughly 20% of those sequences being non-productive. Roughly 290 gigabases of sequencing data and around 90 million unique TCR sequences made up an early release that covered some 640 HLA-typed donors. Besides the first cohort of around 700 subjects, a separate validation cohort made up of roughly 120 different subjects was used. Of the 398 genotyped donors, 75% to 85% were placed in the genetic ancestry cluster associated with self-reported Caucasian donors. Both class I and class II loci were covered by HLA typing, at four-digit resolution.

The cohort consisted of 600 to 750 healthy bone marrow donors. All cohort members were sampled while nominally healthy, although unrecorded immune exposures were likely present. The donor tested CMV seronegative, placing the donor among the 352 seronegative members of the cohort. Each donor provided a peripheral blood sample, and peripheral blood mononuclear cells were used for TCR beta sequencing. Genomic DNA was extracted from the blood cell samples with the Qiagen DNeasy Blood Extraction Kit. Counted from cysteine to phenylalanine, this CDR3 has 18 amino acids. The kept DNA is CDR3 alone, 54 bases in frame from the first base. Reading the germline V gene gives CDR1 SQVTM and CDR2 ANQGSEA. The germline V end is reduced by 4 bases and the J end by 2 bases; junction bases left unmatched: 17. As regards this clone: The target of this receptor is not known. Base qualities are missing; no much larger clone stands one base away.

The full study reports these points: HLA typing was unavailable for some donors at each locus, so association tests used only the typed subset. In a later genetic analysis, fewer N-insertions in productive TCRs were reported among donors in an Asian-associated ancestry cluster than the roughly 700-donor mean. According to a later analysis, parvovirus B19, influenza, CMV and Epstein-Barr virus appeared linked to several top co-occurrence clusters. Presence/absence analyses assumed roughly uniform sequencing depth across donors, an assumption that may not hold. Three of the identified cytomegalovirus-associated TCR beta chains were confirmed in vitro to be specific for cytomegalovirus antigens. V-gene and J-gene trimming of TCR beta chains was associated with a missense DCLRE1C variant in a later genetic analysis, and the association was replicated in an independent cohort. According to a later analysis, most CMV-associated TCR beta chains appeared to be HLA-restricted, and the HLA associations seemed to be driven largely by CMV exposure. CMV serostatus was the only immune exposure information available for the cohort. The classifier was reported to diagnose cytomegalovirus status with high specificity and sensitivity in both the original and validation cohorts. A further reported finding was that TCR beta sequences accurately predicted the HLA-A and HLA-B alleles for most subjects in the first cohort. Most TCR sequences were seen in very few donors, while some public TCRs were found in many individuals. In this cohort, only TCR beta chains were sequenced, and detectable features were limited by the absence of alpha or paired-chain data. Because the 87-base-pair reads could not distinguish some IMGT-functional V segments, including TRBV6-2 and TRBV6-3, those segments were excluded. Linkage disequilibrium might explain the correlated functional status among segregating V segments, but an unknown experimental factor could not be ruled out. A cluster of highly shared sequence variants was judged likely to be a technical artifact of the sequencing pipeline. In a later analysis, about 16,000 TCR beta sequences were associated with specific HLA alleles at a false discovery rate of 0.05. Compared with equally common non-associated chains, HLA-associated TCR beta chains in a later analysis were more clonally expanded and had lower generation probabilities. When HLA alleles, especially DR and DQ, strongly co-occurred, TCR associations were difficult to assign to individual alleles. The study gave a list of 150 to 200 TCR beta chains associated with cytomegalovirus. The authors suggested that the approach could potentially be extended to other disease states and immunological phenotypes. Because counts were too low, seventeen rarely observed V segments, including chromosome 9 orphons, were left out of the earlier analysis of about 500 of the donors. In an earlier analysis of approximately 590 of the donors, most TCR beta V segments appeared in productive rearrangements about 90% or about 30% of the time, broadly matching IMGT annotations. According to a later analysis, TCR association rates differed among HLA loci, with DRB1 alleles showing the most associated TCRs and HLA-C alleles showing the fewest.

Library creation used the immunoSEQ multiplex PCR assay. A mixture of 60 forward primers for TCR Vbeta segments and 13 reverse primers for TCR Jbeta segments was used in the multiplex PCR. Amplification of the CDR3 region of rearranged TCR beta genes was performed with a multiplex PCR assay on genomic DNA. The amplified TCR beta libraries were sequenced on the Illumina HiSeq System as 87-base-pair reads. On the study's bioinformatics: Across the 600 to 700 repertoires, a later analysis counted 80 million or so unique TCR beta chains, roughly 11 million of which were shared by at least two donors. To remove PCR and sequencing errors, raw reads were error-corrected and collapsed into unique sequences using a nearest-neighbor algorithm that merged closely related sequences. CDR3 sequences were aligned to IMGT reference sequences to assign V, D and J gene segments. For a sequence to be retained, a match of at least six nucleotides to both a V gene segment and a J gene segment was required. Rearrangements were called productive when the CDR3 lacked stop codons and stayed in frame with V and J; all others were non-productive. Following IMGT convention, CDR3 was defined as the stretch from the second conserved V-encoded cysteine up to the conserved J-encoded phenylalanine. Sequences without an unambiguous match to a single V gene segment were excluded from the earlier analysis of approximately 600 of the donors. An earlier analysis of some 500 of the donors classified V segments as functional when productive rearrangements were above 56.7% and as segregating when the standard deviation between donors was above 5%. A statistical classification framework was built for diagnosing cytomegalovirus status from the catalog of TCR beta chain sequences. In a later analysis, TCR nucleotide sequences were compared against IMGT/GENE-DB human TR gene sequences so that V and J genes could be assigned. A later analysis assigned CDR3 sequences and most-parsimonious VDJ recombination scenarios with the TCRdist pipeline. In a later analysis, each TCR beta chain was defined by its CDR3 amino acid sequence together with its V-gene family, and reads without a unique V-gene family were excluded. As a way to deal with suspected cross-contamination and a sequencing artifact, a later analysis dropped 450 to 600 nucleotide sequences that were highly shared and had low generation probability. In a later analysis, a clonal expansion index was calculated for each public chain from normalized within-repertoire ranks of inferred template counts. A later analysis computed generation probabilities with a VDJ recombination model fitted to out-of-frame rearrangements, and checked the results against IGoR. A later analysis scored TCR-TCR, TCR-HLA and TCR-CMV co-occurrence with hypergeometric tests, applying a repertoire-size bias correction to TCR pairs. False discovery rates were estimated in a later analysis by permuting HLA or CMV assignments 20 times. In a later analysis, co-occurring TCRs were grouped with DBSCAN, and TCRdist sequence similarity was added when clustering was performed within HLA-allele-positive subsets. For co-occurrence clustering, repertoires with fewer than 30,000 or more than 120,000 public chains were excluded, along with five or six repertoires with anomalous nucleotide sharing. TCRdb obtained this table from immuneACCESS and retained in-frame rearrangements with V and J assigned. These tables miss some clones; where compared with another copy, unresolved V genes account for less than half of the shortfall, and the remainder is unexplained. The V and J calls and clone size come from that table; D and trimming were worked out from the DNA. In all, the sample holds about 140,000 clones, and about 75% of those were seen once. The ten top clones hold approximately 3.2% of the sample.

This chain is built from TRBV29-1 and TRBJ2-3, and 8 junctional nucleotides match TRBD1. The clonotype originates from a man aged 35 to 55 in good health and CMV-seronegative. Material for sequencing was PBMCs. The DNA sequence reads TGCAGCGTTGTAGGTTCCCGAAAGACAGGGGTCTTCACAGATACGCAGTATTTT. This encodes CSVVGSRKTGVFTDTQYF.